The clone carrying this TCR beta chain was observed a few times. Its antigen is undetermined. These data are taken from a study of blood T cells in healthy people across ages. Study-level points and caveats: The long-lived group displayed more naive CD4+ cells, plus higher diversity, than the aged donors did.

With a J-beta primer mix and a sample-barcoded 5' primer, a second PCR ran roughly 7 to 11 cycles. Every cDNA molecule bore a tag from a template-switch adaptor containing 12 random nucleotides. TCRdb re-called the 5' RACE reads with MiXCR, one entry per CDR3 protein. The profile shows hundreds of thousands of distinct CDR3 sequences, roughly 31% of them singletons. Trimming cost V 5 bases and J 7 bases, with 12 bases left between them. CDR1 and CDR2 (germline): SEHNR, FQNEAQ (reference sequence). The CDR3 runs 12 residues. Ranging in age from about 6 to 95, the donors were healthy Caucasian individuals from Russia. Every participating donor contributed approximately 9.5 milliliters of peripheral blood through a draw.

J is TRBJ2-7 and V is TRBV7-9, with D hard to call. The source is a woman of 80 years or more in good health. The sequenced material came from blood. The CDR3 spells CASSQDPREQYF. CDR3 coding DNA: TGTGCCAGCAGCCAGGATCCGCGGGAGCAGTACTTC.